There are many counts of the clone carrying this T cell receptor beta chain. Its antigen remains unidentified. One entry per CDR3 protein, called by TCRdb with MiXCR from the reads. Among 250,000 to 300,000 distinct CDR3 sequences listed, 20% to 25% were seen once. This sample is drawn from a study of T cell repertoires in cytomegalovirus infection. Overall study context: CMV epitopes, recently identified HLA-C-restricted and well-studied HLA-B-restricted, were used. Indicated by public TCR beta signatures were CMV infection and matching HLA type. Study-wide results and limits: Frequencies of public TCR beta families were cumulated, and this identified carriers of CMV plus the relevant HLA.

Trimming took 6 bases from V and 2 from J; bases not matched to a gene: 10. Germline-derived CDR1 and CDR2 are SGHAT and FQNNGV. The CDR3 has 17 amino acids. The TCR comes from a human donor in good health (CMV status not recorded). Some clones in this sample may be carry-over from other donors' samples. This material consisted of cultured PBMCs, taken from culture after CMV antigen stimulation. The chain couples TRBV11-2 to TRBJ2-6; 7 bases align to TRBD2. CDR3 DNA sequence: TGTGCCAGCAGAACCTGGGGGGGAGGACCTGGGGCCAACGTCCTGACTTTC. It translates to CASRTWGGGPGANVLTF.